This TCR beta chain stems from a study of blood T cell repertoires in COVID-19. Germline V gene lookup returns CDR1 SGHTA and CDR2 FQGTGA. V was pared by 0 bases and J by 8 bases, with 13 bases between. The CDR3 totals 14 residues. Method: immunoSEQ multiplex PCR; TCRdb's copy keeps in-frame clones and lacks some. The repertoire consists of roughly 170,000 clones, with approximately 79% occurring once and the leading ten covering roughly 25%. The rearrangement links TRBV7-3 to TRBJ1-2; D is unresolved. The sequence derives from a woman in her 70s with acute or convalescent COVID-19. Sequences were obtained from peripheral blood. Here the CDR3 DNA reads TGTGCCAGCAGCTTAACCGGGAGGGTTGACGGCTACACCTTC. Amino acid sequence: CASSLTGRVDGYTF.